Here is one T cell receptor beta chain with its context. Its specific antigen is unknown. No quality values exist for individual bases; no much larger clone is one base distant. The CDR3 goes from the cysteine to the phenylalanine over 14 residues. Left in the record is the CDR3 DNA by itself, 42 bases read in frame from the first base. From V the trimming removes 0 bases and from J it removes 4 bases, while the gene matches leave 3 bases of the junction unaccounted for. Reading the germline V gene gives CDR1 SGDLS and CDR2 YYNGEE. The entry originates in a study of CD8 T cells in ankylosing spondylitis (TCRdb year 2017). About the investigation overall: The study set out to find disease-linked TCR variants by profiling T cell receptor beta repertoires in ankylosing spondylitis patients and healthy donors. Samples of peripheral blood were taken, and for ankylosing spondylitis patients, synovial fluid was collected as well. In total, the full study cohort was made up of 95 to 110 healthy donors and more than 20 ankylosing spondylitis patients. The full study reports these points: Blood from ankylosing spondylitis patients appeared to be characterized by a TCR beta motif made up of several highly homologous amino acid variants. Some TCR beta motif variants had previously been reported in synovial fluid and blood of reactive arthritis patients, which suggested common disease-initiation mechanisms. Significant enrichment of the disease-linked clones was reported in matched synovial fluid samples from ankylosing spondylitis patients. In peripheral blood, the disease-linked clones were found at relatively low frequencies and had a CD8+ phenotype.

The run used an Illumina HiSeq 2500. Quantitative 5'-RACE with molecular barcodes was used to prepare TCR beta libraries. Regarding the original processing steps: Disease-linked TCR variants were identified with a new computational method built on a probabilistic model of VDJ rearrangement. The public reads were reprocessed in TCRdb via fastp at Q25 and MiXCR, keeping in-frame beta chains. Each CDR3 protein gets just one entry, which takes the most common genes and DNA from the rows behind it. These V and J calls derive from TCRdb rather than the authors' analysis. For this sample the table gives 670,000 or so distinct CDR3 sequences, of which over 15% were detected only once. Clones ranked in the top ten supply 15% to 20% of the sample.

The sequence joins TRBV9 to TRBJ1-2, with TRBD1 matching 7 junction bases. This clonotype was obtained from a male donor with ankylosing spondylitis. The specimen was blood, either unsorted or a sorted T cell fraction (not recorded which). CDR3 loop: CASSVDGTVYGYTF. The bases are TGTGCCAGCAGCGTAGACGGGACAGTCTATGGCTACACCTTC. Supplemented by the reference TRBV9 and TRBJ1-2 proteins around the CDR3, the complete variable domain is DSGVTQTPKHLITATGQRVTLRCSPRSGDLSVYWYQQSLDQGLQFLIQYYNGEERAKGNILERFSAQQFPDLHSELNLSSLELGDSALYFCASSVDGTVYGYTFGSGTRLTVV.